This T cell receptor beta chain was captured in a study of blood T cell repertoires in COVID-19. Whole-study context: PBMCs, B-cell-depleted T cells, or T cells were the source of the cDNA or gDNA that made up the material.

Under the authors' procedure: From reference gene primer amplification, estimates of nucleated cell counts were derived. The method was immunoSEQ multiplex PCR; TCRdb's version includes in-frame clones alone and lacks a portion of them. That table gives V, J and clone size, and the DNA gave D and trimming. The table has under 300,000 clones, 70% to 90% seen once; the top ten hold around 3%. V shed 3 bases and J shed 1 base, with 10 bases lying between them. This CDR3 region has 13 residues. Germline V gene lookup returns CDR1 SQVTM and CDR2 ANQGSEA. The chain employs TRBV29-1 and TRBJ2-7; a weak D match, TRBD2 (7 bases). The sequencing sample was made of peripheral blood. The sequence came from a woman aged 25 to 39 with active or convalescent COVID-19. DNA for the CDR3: TGCAGCGTTGATGGGGGGGCATCCTACGAGCAGTACTTC. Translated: CSVDGGASYEQYF.